The 9 T cell receptor beta chains reported below all come from one sample, sequenced in a study of blood T cells in healthy people across ages. A second PCR of about 6 to 12 cycles used a sample-barcoded 5' primer and a J-beta primer mix. TCRdb re-derived calls from the 5' RACE reads in MiXCR, one entry per CDR3 protein. This sample yields some 750,000 distinct CDR3 sequences, of which about a fifth are seen a single time; around 21% belongs to the top ten. Sequenced input: blood. These receptors came from a man aged 65 to 85 in good health.

This clonotype was detected only a few times. V and J are TRBV11-1 and TRBJ2-5; D assignment may be TRBD1 or TRBD2 (5 bases each). With the DNA end fitting TRBJ2-1 better, the J assignment may be wrong. This CDR3 is built from 14 residues. Germline CDR1 reads SGHAT; CDR2 reads FQDESV (reference sequence). Here the CDR3 reads CASSLNPGTEEQFF. The DNA of the CDR3 is TGTGCCAGCAGCTTAAACCCAGGGACGGAGGAGCAGTTCTTC.

V gene TRBV20-1 combines with J gene TRBJ1-3; tentatively, D is TRBD1 (6 bases). In germline, CDR1 is DFQATT, CDR2 SNEGSKA (reference sequence). This CDR3 contains 14 residues. V dropped 6 bases and J dropped 4 bases, with 16 bases sitting between them. The CDR3 protein is CSAPLGGPGNTIYF. The CDR3 bases are TGCAGTGCCCCCCTCGGGGGCCCAGGAAACACCATATATTTT.

J is TRBJ1-2 and V is TRBV6-4, with unresolved D. The V end lost 2 bases, the J end lost 7 bases, and 11 bases lay between the germline ends. The CDR3 totals 13 residues. Germline V CDR1 and CDR2: MRHNA, SNTAGT. The CDR3 bases are TGTGCCAGCAGTGACCCCTACGGTGGTGGCTACACCTTC. Its translation is CASSDPYGGGYTF.

This clonotype appeared a few times. This sequence joins TRBV5-1 and TRBJ2-1; D is perhaps TRBD1 (6 bases). The length of the CDR3 is 14 residues. Germline values: CDR1 SGHRS, CDR2 YFSETQ. Trimming took off 4 bases at V and 10 bases at J, with 18 bases between the two ends. This chain's CDR3 is CASSPYTGFREQFF. The CDR3 coding sequence is TGCGCCAGCAGCCCCTACACAGGGTTCCGGGAGCAGTTCTTC.

This clonotype turned up a few times. V usage is TRBV7-8 and J usage is TRBJ2-2, with 9 bases lining up with TRBD1. The CDR3 consists of 15 residues. The trim removed 6 bases at V and 3 bases at J, leaving 5 bases unmatched. Germline V gene lookup returns CDR1 SGHVS and CDR2 FQNEAQ. CDR3: CASRQGAWDTGELFF. The CDR3 nucleotides read TGTGCCAGCAGACAGGGGGCGTGGGACACCGGGGAGCTGTTTTTT.

The chain recombines TRBV6-5 with TRBJ2-1; 8 nucleotides line up with TRBD1. With V trimmed by 2 bases and J by 5 bases, 5 bases remained unmatched. This CDR3 comprises 15 residues. Germline CDR1 is MNHEY and CDR2 is SVGAGI. The CDR3 spells CASSYDRGRHNEQFF. The CDR3 nucleotides read TGTGCCAGCAGTTACGACAGGGGACGCCACAATGAGCAGTTCTTC.

In its sample, this clonotype was seen a few times. This chain uses TRBV20-1 with TRBJ1-5; 7 bases fit TRBD1. Germline-derived CDR1 and CDR2 are DFQATT and SNEGSKA (reference sequence). This CDR3 has 13 residues. V trimming: 3 bases; J trimming: 5 bases; junction bases outside the gene matches: 4. In DNA form, the CDR3 reads TGCAGTGCTAGGTGGGGACAGCATCAGCCCCAGCATTTT. Its translation: CSARWGQHQPQHF.

The V and J genes are TRBV21-1 and TRBJ2-3. TRBV21-1 is a recognized pseudogene. This CDR3 has 12 residues. Here the CDR3 DNA reads TGTGCCAGCAGCAAACCCCCAGATACGCAGTATTTT. It is translated as CASSKPPDTQYF.

This clonotype has just a few counts. J is TRBJ2-5 and V is TRBV28; 10 nucleotides agree with TRBD2. The trim removed 3 bases at V and 2 bases at J, leaving 6 bases unmatched. This CDR3 is built from 16 residues. The germline V gene has CDR1 MDHEN and CDR2 SYDVKM. The CDR3 sequence is CASSLLAGELQETQYF. The DNA for the CDR3 is TGTGCCAGCAGTTTGCTAGCGGGGGAACTACAAGAGACCCAGTACTTC. The entire variable domain, with the rest obtained from reference TRBV28 and TRBJ2-5, is as follows: DVKVTQSSRYLVKRTGEKVFLECVQDMDHENMFWYRQDPGLGLRLIYFSYDVKMKEKGDIPEGYSVSREKKERFSLILESASTNQTSMYLCASSLLAGELQETQYFGPGTRLLVL.